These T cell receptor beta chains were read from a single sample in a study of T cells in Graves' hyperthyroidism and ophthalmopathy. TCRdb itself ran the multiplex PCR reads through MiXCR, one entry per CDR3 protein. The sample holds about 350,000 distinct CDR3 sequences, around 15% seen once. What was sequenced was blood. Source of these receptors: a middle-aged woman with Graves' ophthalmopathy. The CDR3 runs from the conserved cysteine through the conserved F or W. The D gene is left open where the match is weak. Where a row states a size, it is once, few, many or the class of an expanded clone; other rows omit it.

TGTGCCAGCAGTGAAATGGGGAATGAGCAGTTCTTC,CASSEMGNEQFF,medium-sized,.,TRBJ2-1,TRBV2
TGCGCCAGCAGCTTGACCGGGACAGGGGGCCACGAGCAGTACTTC,CASSLTGTGGHEQYF,.,TRBD1,TRBJ2-7,TRBV5-1
TGTGCCAGCAGCGTAGATGGACCAGATAATTCACCCCTCCACTTT,CASSVDGPDNSPLHF,.,.,TRBJ1-6,TRBV9
TGCAGCGTAACCGGGACTAGCGGAGACTACGAGCAGTACTTC,CSVTGTSGDYEQYF,many,TRBD2,TRBJ2-7,TRBV29-1
TGTGCCAGCAGTCCCAGACAGGGTCTGGGGAATCAGCCCCAGCATTTT,CASSPRQGLGNQPQHF,many,TRBD1,TRBJ1-5,TRBV28
TGTGCCAGCAGACAGGGACCGATCTATGGCTACACCTTC,CASRQGPIYGYTF,many,.,TRBJ1-2,TRBV6-1
TGTGCCAGTAGTTCAGGAGATCCCAATCAGCCCCAGCATTTT,CASSSGDPNQPQHF,many,.,TRBJ1-5,TRBV19
TGCAGCGTTGCGGGGGGCTCTGCCACTGAAGCTTTCTTT,CSVAGGSATEAFF,many,.,TRBJ1-1,TRBV29-1
TGTGCCATCAGTGGGGGGGGTCCCCCTACGGGGGAGCAGTACTTC,CAISGGGPPTGEQYF,many,TRBD2,TRBJ2-7,TRBV10-3
TGTGCTAGTGGCCCTAAACAGGGGGCAAGTGAAAAACTGTTTTTT,CASGPKQGASEKLFF,many,TRBD1,TRBJ1-4,TRBV12-5
TGTGCCACCAGCAGAGACAGGGGAGGAGGAGAGACCCAGTACTTC,CATSRDRGGGETQYF,many,.,TRBJ2-5,TRBV15
TGTGCCAGCAGTGTTGACAGTTTCACTGAAGCTTTCTTT,CASSVDSFTEAFF,.,.,TRBJ1-1,TRBV2
TGTGCCAGTAGTATAGAGATGGGACAGGGGGCCAACGGGGAGCTGTTTTTT,CASSIEMGQGANGELFF,few,TRBD1,TRBJ2-2,TRBV19
TGTGCCAGCAGTTTAAAGGGGTGGAATGAGCAGTTCTTC,CASSLKGWNEQFF,few,.,TRBJ2-1,TRBV27
TGCGCCAGCAGCACCGGAGGTAGCGGGAGGGCCACAGATACGCAGTATTTT,CASSTGGSGRATDTQYF,few,TRBD2,TRBJ2-3,TRBV4-1
TGCAGTGCTAGCCACCTCTCCTACGAGCAGTACTTC,CSASHLSYEQYF,many,.,TRBJ2-7,TRBV20-1
TGCAGTGCTAGAGCGGGAGGGCCGAACAATGAGCAGTTCTTC,CSARAGGPNNEQFF,many,TRBD2,TRBJ2-1,TRBV20-1
TGTGCCAGCACCCTAGTCCCGACCGCCCAGGAGACCCAGTACTTC,CASTLVPTAQETQYF,many,.,TRBJ2-5,TRBV2
TGTGCCAGCAGCCCTAAGGACAGGGGTGCGCATTCACCCCTCCACTTT,CASSPKDRGAHSPLHF,many,TRBD1,TRBJ1-6,TRBV3-1
TGTGCCAGCACTACAGATTTGGGCAATCAGCCCCAGCATTTT,CASTTDLGNQPQHF,many,.,TRBJ1-5,TRBV2
TGTGCCACCAGTGATGTACAGGGAGCGGGTGGCTACACCTTC,CATSDVQGAGGYTF,.,.,TRBJ1-2,TRBV24-1
TGTGCCAGCAGTTTATCAGTGGAGGGGAACTCCTACAATGAGCAGTTCTTC,CASSLSVEGNSYNEQFF,many,.,TRBJ2-1,TRBV27
TGTGCCAGCAATCCGAGTCATCGGGCTATACCTTCCTACGAGCAGTACTTC,CASNPSHRAIPSYEQYF,many,.,TRBJ2-7,TRBV7-8
TGTGCCAGTAGTATAGGATGGGGGGTGGGCACTGAAGCTTTCTTT,CASSIGWGVGTEAFF,.,.,TRBJ1-1,TRBV19
TGTGCCATCAGTGAGTCCCGGACAACAGATGGCTACACCTTC,CAISESRTTDGYTF,many,.,TRBJ1-2,TRBV10-3
TGTGCCAGCAGTCTCGGACATTCTAACTATGGCTACACCTTC,CASSLGHSNYGYTF,few,.,TRBJ1-2,TRBV28
TGCAGTGCTAGAGAACCTGCAACTGAAGCTTTCTTT,CSAREPATEAFF,.,.,TRBJ1-1,TRBV20-1
TGTGCCAGCAGCTTGAGTGGGGCGGTTTCCCTCGAGCAGTACTTC,CASSLSGAVSLEQYF,.,.,TRBJ2-7,TRBV5-6
TGTGCCAGCAGTTTCGTGGGTTTGACTGAAGCTTTCTTT,CASSFVGLTEAFF,many,.,TRBJ1-1,TRBV12-3/TRBV12-4
TGTGCCAGCAGTGAATTCAGCGGGGGGGCTGATACGCAGTATTTT,CASSEFSGGADTQYF,many,TRBD2,TRBJ2-3,TRBV2
TGTGCCAGCTCACCAAGGCCCTACAGGGTCGGAAACACTGAAGCTTTCTTT,CASSPRPYRVGNTEAFF,.,.,TRBJ1-1,TRBV18
TGTGCCAGTAGTATAGATCCCCGGACAGGGCTCCAGCATTTT,CASSIDPRTGLQHF,.,TRBD1,TRBJ1-5,TRBV19
TGCAGTGCTAGAGCACGGGACAGGGTCTACGAGCAGTACTTC,CSARARDRVYEQYF,.,TRBD1,TRBJ2-7,TRBV20-1
TGTGCCAGCAGCACCCCTCGAGCGGGGGTAGCAGATACGCAGTATTTT,CASSTPRAGVADTQYF,many,TRBD2,TRBJ2-3,TRBV7-9
TGCGCCAGCAGCCCGCCCAACTCCGGGACTAGCGGGGGGGAGACCCCCCACAATGAGCAGTTCTTC,CASSPPNSGTSGGETPHNEQFF,.,TRBD2,TRBJ2-1,TRBV4-1
TGTGCCAGCAGCCCGGGACCCAGGTCCAGGGAGCCCCAGCATTTT,CASSPGPRSREPQHF,many,.,TRBJ1-5,TRBV9
TGTGCCAGCAGTCTAATTTGGGCCGGAAGCACAGATACGCAGTATTTT,CASSLIWAGSTDTQYF,many,.,TRBJ2-3,TRBV28
TGTGCCAGCAGTGAATACAGGCCACATAACTATGGCTACACCTTC,CASSEYRPHNYGYTF,many,.,TRBJ1-2,TRBV25-1
TGTGCCAGCAGCTTTTTGGGCAGGACCTACGAGCAGTACTTC,CASSFLGRTYEQYF,.,.,TRBJ2-7,TRBV7-9
TGTGCCAGCAGTGGGAACCCTGCAGAGACCCAGTACTTC,CASSGNPAETQYF,many,.,TRBJ2-5,TRBV6-1
TGCAGTGCTTACTCGGGGCGGGACGACACCGGGGAGCTGTTTTTT,CSAYSGRDDTGELFF,many,.,TRBJ2-2,TRBV20-1
TGTGCCAGCAGCCAAGACCCAGCCGGACAGGGCCGCGGCTACACCTTC,CASSQDPAGQGRGYTF,.,TRBD1,TRBJ1-2,TRBV3-1
TGTGCCAGCAGCCCTTCACTAGCGGGGGGGCCGTACAATGAGCAGTTCTTC,CASSPSLAGGPYNEQFF,many,TRBD2,TRBJ2-1,TRBV3-1
TGTGCCAGCAGTGAAAACACAGGGATAAACTATGGCTACACCTTC,CASSENTGINYGYTF,many,.,TRBJ1-2,TRBV2